This TCR beta chain was documented in a study of T cells in Graves' hyperthyroidism and ophthalmopathy. This clonotype was recorded many times. V was pared by 2 bases and J by 2 bases, with 3 bases of the junction left unmatched. The CDR3 runs 15 residues. Looked up from germline, CDR1 is MNHEY and CDR2 is SVGEGT. Amplification targeted TCR beta CDR3 regions from RNA transcripts. Using the HTBI primer set, a first-round RT-PCR was run on the TCR CDR3. TCRdb re-called the multiplex PCR reads through MiXCR, storing one row per CDR3 protein. The sample has 600,000 to 900,000 distinct CDR3 sequences, approximately 16% seen once.

The chain carries TRBV6-2 or TRBV6-3 and TRBJ2-1; 7 bases align to TRBD2. The TCR originated in a man between 18 and 29 years old with Graves' hyperthyroidism. Material for sequencing was blood. The CDR3 spells CASSYSGTAYNEQFF. The CDR3, as DNA: TGTGCCAGCAGTTACAGCGGGACCGCCTACAATGAGCAGTTCTTC.